The 5 T cell receptor beta chains below come from one sample, sequenced in a study of vaccination and CD4 T cells after COVID-19. Regarding treatment: approximately 9-day PBMC culture with coronavirus spike peptide pools or control peptides (ViraFEST assay). The collection of CD4+ T cells from the unexposed donor took place before the COVID-19 pandemic (2011-2018). Their antigens are not known. An Oncomine TCR Beta short-read assay was used to sequence the DNA from cultured CD4+ T cells. Via MiXCR, TCRdb re-called the PCR reads, giving one row per CDR3 protein. This table holds fewer than 10,000 distinct CDR3 sequences, around 45% found once. What was sequenced was CD4+ T cells from blood, cultured in vitro. The source of these receptors is a human donor in good health.

In this sample, this clonotype turned up a few times. V and J are TRBV27 and TRBJ1-2, with 7 positions matching TRBD1. CDR1 and CDR2 (germline): MNHEY, SMNVEV (reference sequence). The ends lost 3 bases at V and 7 bases at J; junction bases unmatched: 2. The CDR3 covers 12 residues. This chain's CDR3 is CASSFRGGGYTF. CDR3 sequence (DNA): TGTGCCAGCAGTTTCAGGGGGGGTGGCTACACCTTC.

V and J are TRBV19 and TRBJ1-1; D gene uncertain. CDR1 is LNHDA and CDR2 is SQIVND in the germline V gene (reference sequence). The CDR3 runs 14 residues. The germline V and J ends were trimmed by 3 bases and 2 bases, with 10 bases remaining between them. Here the CDR3 reads CASSIRGINTEAFF. The CDR3 nucleotides read TGTGCCAGTAGTATCCGAGGTATTAACACTGAAGCTTTCTTT.

The V gene is TRBV18, the J gene TRBJ1-1, with 7 bases that match TRBD1. With 4 bases clipped from V and 8 bases from J, the junction kept 4 bases outside the gene matches. CDR3 length: 12 residues. Per the germline V gene, CDR1 is KGHSH and CDR2 is LQKENI. CDR3 DNA: TGTGCCAGCTCACTTCAGGGGGGAGAAGCTTTCTTT. This sequence encodes CASSLQGGEAFF.

This clonotype has a single count. J is TRBJ2-3 and V is TRBV7-9; D remains ambiguous. Trimming left V 3 bases short and J 6 bases short, with 10 bases between. CDR3 length: 13 residues. Germline lookup yields CDR1 SEHNR and CDR2 FQNEAQ (reference sequence). CDR3 sequence: CASSFDHGDTQYF. The CDR3 region has the DNA TGTGCCAGCAGCTTTGACCACGGGGATACGCAGTATTTT.

V is TRBV7-2 and J is TRBJ2-7; D remains ambiguous. The CDR3 sequence is 17 residues long. From germline, CDR1 is SGHTA and CDR2 FQGNSA. Trimming removed 1 base from V and 2 bases from J, with 18 bases in between. The CDR3 DNA follows: TGTGCCAGCAGCTTAGGCAGACACGGACGGCTGACCTACGAGCAGTACTTC. This sequence encodes CASSLGRHGRLTYEQYF.